The present TCR beta chain was sequenced within a study of blood T cells in healthy people across ages. A second 7 to 11 cycle PCR used barcoded and J-beta primers. Sequencing recovered at least 3 million CDR3-containing paired-end reads from each sample. TCRdb reanalysed the 5' RACE reads using MiXCR and keeps one entry per CDR3 protein. This sample has roughly 1,500,000 distinct CDR3 sequences; about 31% occur once, and the top ten carry 11%. A few counts support this clonotype. What it recognizes is unknown. V shed 2 bases and J shed 9 bases, with 14 bases lying between them. The CDR3 sequence is 14 residues long. Per germline, CDR1 MNHNS and CDR2 SASEGT. Points from the study as a whole: Age advanced and TCR beta diversity per million T cells fell, roughly linearly. Among long-lived donors, naive CD4+ cells were more numerous and diversity higher than in aged donors.

Peripheral blood from each donor was collected in a volume of about 10 milliliters. Sequenced: blood. The source of this sequence is a woman in her 30s in good health. The chain combines TRBV6-1 with TRBJ2-1; perhaps D is TRBD1 or TRBD2 (6 bases each). Here the CDR3 reads CASSESLGGVEQFF. CDR3 DNA sequence: TGTGCCAGCAGTGAATCCCTCGGGGGCGTTGAGCAGTTCTTC.